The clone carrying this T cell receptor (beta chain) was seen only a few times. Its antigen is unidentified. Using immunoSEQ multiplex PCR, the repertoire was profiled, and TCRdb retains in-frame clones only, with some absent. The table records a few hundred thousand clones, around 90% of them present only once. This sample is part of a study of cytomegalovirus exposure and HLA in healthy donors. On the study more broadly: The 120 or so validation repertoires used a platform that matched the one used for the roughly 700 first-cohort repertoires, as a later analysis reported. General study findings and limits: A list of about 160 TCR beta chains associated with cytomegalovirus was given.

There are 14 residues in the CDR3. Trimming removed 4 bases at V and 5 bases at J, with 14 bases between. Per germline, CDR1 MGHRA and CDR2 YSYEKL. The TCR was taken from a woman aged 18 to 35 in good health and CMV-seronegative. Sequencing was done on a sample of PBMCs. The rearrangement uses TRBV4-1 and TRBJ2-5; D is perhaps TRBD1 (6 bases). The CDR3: CASSLQGLQETQYF. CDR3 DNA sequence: TGCGCCAGCAGCCTACAGGGTCTCCAGGAGACCCAGTACTTC.